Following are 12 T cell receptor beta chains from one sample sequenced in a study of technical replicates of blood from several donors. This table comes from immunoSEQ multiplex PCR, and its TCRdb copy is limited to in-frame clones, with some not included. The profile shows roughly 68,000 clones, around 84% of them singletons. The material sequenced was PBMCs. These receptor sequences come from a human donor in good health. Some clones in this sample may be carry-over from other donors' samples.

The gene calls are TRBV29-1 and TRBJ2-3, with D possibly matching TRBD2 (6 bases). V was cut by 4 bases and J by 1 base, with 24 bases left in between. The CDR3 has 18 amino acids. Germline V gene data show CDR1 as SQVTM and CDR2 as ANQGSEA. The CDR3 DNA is TGCAGCGTTGCCGCGGTGGGCGGGATCGTGTATGGCACAGATACGCAGTATTTT. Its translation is CSVAAVGGIVYGTDTQYF.

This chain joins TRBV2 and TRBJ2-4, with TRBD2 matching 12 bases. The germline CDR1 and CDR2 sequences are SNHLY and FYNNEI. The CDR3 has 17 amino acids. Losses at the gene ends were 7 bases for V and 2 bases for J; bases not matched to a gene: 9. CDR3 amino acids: CASKASGRVSPKNIQYF. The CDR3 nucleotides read TGTGCCAGCAAGGCTAGCGGGAGGGTCTCTCCCAAAAACATTCAGTACTTC.

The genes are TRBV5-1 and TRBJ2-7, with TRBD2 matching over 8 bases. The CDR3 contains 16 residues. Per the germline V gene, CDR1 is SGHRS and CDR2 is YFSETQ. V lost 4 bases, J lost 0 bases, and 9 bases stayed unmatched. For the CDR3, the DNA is TGCGCCAGCAGCCTGACGTTAGCGGGATTCTCCTACGAGCAGTACTTC. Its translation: CASSLTLAGFSYEQYF.

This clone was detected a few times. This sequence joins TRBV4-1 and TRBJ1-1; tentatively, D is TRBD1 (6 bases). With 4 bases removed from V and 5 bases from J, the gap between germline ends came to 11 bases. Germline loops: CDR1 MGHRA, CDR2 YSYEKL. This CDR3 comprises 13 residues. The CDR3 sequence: CASSRQVDTEAFF. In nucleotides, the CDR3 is TGCGCCAGCAGCCGACAGGTGGATACTGAAGCTTTCTTT.

CDR3 sequence reads: CASSLDRFLAWQYF. For the CDR3, the DNA is TGTGCCAGCAGCTTAGACAGGTTCTTAGCTTGGCAGTACTTC. The chain couples TRBV7-9 to TRBJ2-7, with a possible D match to TRBD1 (5 bases). CDR1 and CDR2 (germline): SEHNR, FQNEAQ (reference sequence). The CDR3 length is 14 residues. Trimming stripped 1 base from V and 9 bases from J, with 16 bases between.

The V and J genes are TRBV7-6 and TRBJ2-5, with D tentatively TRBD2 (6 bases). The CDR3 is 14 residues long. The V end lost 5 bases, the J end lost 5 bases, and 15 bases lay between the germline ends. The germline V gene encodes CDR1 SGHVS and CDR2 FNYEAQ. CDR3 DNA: TGTGCCAGCAGCCCCATGCGGGATTGGGAGACCCAGTACTTC. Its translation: CASSPMRDWETQYF.

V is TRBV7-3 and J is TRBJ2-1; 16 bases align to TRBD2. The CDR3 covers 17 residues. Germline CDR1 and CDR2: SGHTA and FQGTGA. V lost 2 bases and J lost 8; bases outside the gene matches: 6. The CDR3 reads CASSLYGTSGGAHEQFF. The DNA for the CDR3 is TGTGCCAGCAGCTTATATGGGACTAGCGGGGGGGCCCATGAGCAGTTCTTC.

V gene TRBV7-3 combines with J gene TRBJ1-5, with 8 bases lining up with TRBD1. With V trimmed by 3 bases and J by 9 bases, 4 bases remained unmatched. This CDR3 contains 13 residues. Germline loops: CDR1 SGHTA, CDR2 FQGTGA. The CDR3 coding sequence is TGTGCCAGCAGCTTGACCGGGACAGGGCCCCAGCATTTT. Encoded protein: CASSLTGTGPQHF. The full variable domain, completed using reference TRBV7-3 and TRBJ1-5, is GAGVSQTPSNKVTEKGKYVELRCDPISGHTALYWYRQSLGQGPEFLIYFQGTGAADDSGLPNDRFFAVRPEGSVSTLKIQRTERGDSAVYLCASSLTGTGPQHFGDGTRLSIL.

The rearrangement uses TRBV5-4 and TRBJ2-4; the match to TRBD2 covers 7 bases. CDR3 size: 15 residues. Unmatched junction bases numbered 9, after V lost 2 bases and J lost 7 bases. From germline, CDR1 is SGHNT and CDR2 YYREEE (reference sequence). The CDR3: CASSFKGARENIQYF. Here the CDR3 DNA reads TGTGCCAGCAGCTTCAAGGGAGCGCGGGAGAACATTCAGTACTTC.

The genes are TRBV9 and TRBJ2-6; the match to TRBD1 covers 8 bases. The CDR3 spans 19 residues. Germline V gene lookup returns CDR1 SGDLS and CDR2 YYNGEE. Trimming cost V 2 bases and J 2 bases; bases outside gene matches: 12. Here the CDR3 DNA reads TGTGCCAGCAGCGTTGGAACGGGACAGGCCCGTACTGGGGCCAACGTCCTGACTTTC. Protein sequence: CASSVGTGQARTGANVLTF.

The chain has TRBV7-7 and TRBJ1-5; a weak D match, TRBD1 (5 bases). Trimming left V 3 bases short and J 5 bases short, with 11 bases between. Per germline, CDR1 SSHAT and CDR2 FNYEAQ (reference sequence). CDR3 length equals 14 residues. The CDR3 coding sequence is TGTGCCAGCAGCTTGTCGACAGATTATCAGCCCCAGCATTTT. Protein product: CASSLSTDYQPQHF.

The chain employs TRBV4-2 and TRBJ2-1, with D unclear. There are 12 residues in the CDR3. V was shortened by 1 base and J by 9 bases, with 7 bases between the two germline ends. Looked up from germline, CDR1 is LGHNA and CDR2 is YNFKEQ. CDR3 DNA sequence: TGTGCCAGCAGCCAAGCCTCGGTTGAGCAGTTCTTC. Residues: CASSQASVEQFF.